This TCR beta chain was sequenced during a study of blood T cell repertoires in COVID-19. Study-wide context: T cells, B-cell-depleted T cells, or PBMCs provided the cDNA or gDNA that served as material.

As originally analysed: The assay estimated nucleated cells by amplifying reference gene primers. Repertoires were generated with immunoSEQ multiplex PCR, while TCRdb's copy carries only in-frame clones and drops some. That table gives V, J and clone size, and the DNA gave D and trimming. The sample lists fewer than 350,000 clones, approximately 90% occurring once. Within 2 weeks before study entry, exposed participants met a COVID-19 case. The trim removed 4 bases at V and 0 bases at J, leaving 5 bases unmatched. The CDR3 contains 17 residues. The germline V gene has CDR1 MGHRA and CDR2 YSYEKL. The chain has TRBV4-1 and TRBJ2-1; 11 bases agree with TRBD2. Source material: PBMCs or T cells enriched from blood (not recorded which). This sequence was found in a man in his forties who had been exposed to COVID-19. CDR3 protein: CASSPRTSGLSYNEQFF. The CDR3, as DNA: TGCGCCAGCAGCCCGAGGACTAGCGGGCTCTCCTACAATGAGCAGTTCTTC.